This T cell receptor (beta chain) was found in a study of cytomegalovirus exposure and HLA in healthy donors. Study-level information: Early on, a data release was issued that held 80 million or so unique TCRs from HLA-typed donors.

With 60 Vbeta and 13 Jbeta primers, the PCR was carried out. Sequenced by immunoSEQ multiplex PCR; TCRdb stores in-frame clones only, minus some. The data show around 150,000 clones, 82% seen once. The sequence was collected from a girl between 5 and 17 years old in good health and CMV-seropositive. Sequenced sample: PBMCs.

This CDR3 reads CARNSTLCVRGPRGEQYF. The CDR3 DNA reads as TGTGCCAGAAATTCAACCCTGTGTGTCAGGGGGCCCCGGGGCGAGCAGTACTTC. The V gene is TRBV27, the J gene TRBJ2-7; 8 bases map to TRBD1. CDR1 and CDR2 from the germline V gene are MNHEY and SMNVEV (reference sequence). The CDR3 is 18 amino acids. Germline trimming cut 9 bases from V and 6 bases from J; bases unmatched to any gene: 25.